These 3 T cell receptor beta chains originate from one sample sequenced in a study of T cells in Graves' hyperthyroidism and ophthalmopathy. Amplified regions were TCR beta CDR3 sequences from RNA transcripts. A set of HTBI primers served as the primers for a first-round RT-PCR of the TCR CDR3. TCRdb called the multiplex PCR reads again in MiXCR, with one record for every CDR3 protein. Of approximately 600,000 distinct CDR3 sequences in the sample, roughly 14% were seen once. The sequencing input was blood. These receptors all stem from a woman between 40 and 55 years old with Graves' ophthalmopathy.

Ten or more counts support this clonotype. The rearrangement joins TRBV6-2 or TRBV6-3 to TRBJ1-5; perhaps TRBD1 as D (6 bases). This CDR3 has 14 residues. The germline V and J ends were trimmed by 2 bases and 5 bases, with 10 bases remaining between them. Germline loops: CDR1 MNHEY, CDR2 SVGEGT. CDR3 coding DNA: TGTGCCAGCAGTTACCGGGGGCTAGATCAGCCCCAGCATTTT. It codes for CASSYRGLDQPQHF.

In this sample, this clonotype turned up many times. The chain joins TRBV7-3 to TRBJ1-1; a possible D gene is TRBD1 (5 bases). CDR1 is SGHTA and CDR2 is FQGTGA in the germline V gene. Trimming took 5 bases from V and 4 from J, leaving 14 bases between them. The CDR3 consists of 14 residues. CDR3 DNA: TGTGCCAGCAGCGTGATGGGGGGGAGCACTGAAGCTTTCTTT. This codes for CASSVMGGSTEAFF. Combining the CDR3 with reference TRBV7-3 and TRBJ1-1 gives the whole variable domain GAGVSQTPSNKVTEKGKYVELRCDPISGHTALYWYRQSLGQGPEFLIYFQGTGAADDSGLPNDRFFAVRPEGSVSTLKIQRTERGDSAVYLCASSVMGGSTEAFFGQGTRLTVV.

This clonotype has ten or more counts. The J gene is TRBJ2-5, the V gene TRBV10-3; D possibly corresponds to TRBD1 (5 bases). Deletions cut 3 bases from V and 0 bases from J, with 8 bases between. There are 14 residues in the CDR3. The germline gives CDR1 ENHRY, CDR2 SYGVKD. CDR3 coding DNA: TGTGCCATCAGTGAAGACAGTCACCAAGAGACCCAGTACTTC. Residues: CAISEDSHQETQYF.